This T cell receptor (beta chain) was captured in a study of blood T cells in healthy people across ages (dated by TCRdb to between 2014 and 2017). About the study as a whole: In model experiments, roughly one uniquely barcoded TCR beta cDNA molecule per two T cells was captured by template switching. Donors of different ages were randomly distributed across sequencing lanes to avoid experimental bias. Age-related changes in TCR beta repertoire diversity were measured in the study by deep sequencing normalized with unique cDNA molecular identifiers. The study analyzed two additional independent replicas of 1 million unique cDNA reads from the same blood draw for two donors, one aged 18 to 29 and one aged 80 or older. The donors were split into four age groups: young (average around 15 years), middle-aged (39), aged (over 55) and long-lived (approximately 80). What the work shows at the level of the full study, not this receptor alone: The CMV infection status of donors was not known, potentially confounding age-related changes in expanded clonotypes. Estimates of total diversity based on one million sequenced T cells were considered lower bounds and underestimates. Compared with the aged group, more naive CD4+ T cells, fewer expanded clones and increased TCR diversity were shown by the long-lived group, suggesting age selection. As age increased, observed TCR beta diversity per million T cells dropped in a roughly linear way, and a significant reduction was already evident by age 40. Observed TCR beta diversity correlated strongly with the percentage of naive T cells measured by flow cytometry. Since profiling was done on bulk unsorted PBMCs, naive and antigen-experienced compartments could not be conclusively compared.

Donors were 35 to 40 systemically healthy Caucasian individuals from Russia aged roughly 6 to 95 years. Each donor gave about 9.2 milliliters of peripheral blood, drawn into EDTA-treated Vacutainer tubes. Ficoll-Paque density-gradient centrifugation was used to isolate PBMCs, with at least 6.5 million per sample. Trizol reagent was used to extract total RNA from PBMCs, with at least 6 micrograms per sample. For every donor, an aliquot of PBMCs went through flow cytometry to measure the percentages of naive CD45RAhigh/CD27high T cells. Regarding this clonotype: It has no known antigen specificity. Within one base of it there is no much larger clone, and no base qualities were kept.

The library was produced with 5' RACE. Sequencing used an Illumina HiSeq 2500. A second PCR of roughly 6 to 12 cycles was run with a J-beta primer mix and a sample-barcoded 5' primer. A template-switch 5' adaptor carrying 12 random nucleotides introduced a unique molecular identifier onto each TCR beta cDNA molecule. Each sample yielded at least 2.5 million CDR3-containing paired-end reads. First-strand cDNA synthesis was performed from all RNA using the Mint cDNA synthesis kit, with priming by a TRBC-specific oligonucleotide. All cDNA was treated with uracil-DNA glycosylase and then went through a first 18-cycle PCR with the universal primers M1SS and BC2_uni_R. Under the source paper's analysis protocol: For normalization, 1 million high-quality reads were randomly selected from each sample, with every read carrying a distinct molecular identifier. Instead of being binned into consensus sequences, reads that shared molecular identifiers were thrown out. CDR3 identification, clonotype clustering and error correction used MiTCR with a Q25 quality threshold and the strictest error-elimination algorithm. A nonparametric unseen species model using Euler transformation provided a lower-bound estimate of total TCR beta diversity. Using fastp at Q25 and MiXCR, TCRdb reprocessed the public reads and kept productive beta chains. Each CDR3 protein gets just one entry, which takes the most common genes and DNA from the rows behind it. V and J calls and clone size were set by TCRdb, not the authors. Present in this sample are roughly 680,000 distinct CDR3 sequences, over 40% of which were seen just once. The top ten hold 13% of the sample.

The sample comprised blood. This receptor was identified in a woman aged 80 or older in good health.

The DNA reads as follows: TGTGCCAGCAGGTGGACAGACACCGGGGAGCTGTTTTTT. Its product reads: CASRWTDTGELFF. The V gene is TRBV6-5 and the J gene is TRBJ2-2; TRBD1 is perhaps the D gene, given 6 matching bases. The CDR3 contains 13 residues, cysteine and phenylalanine counted. The sequence is cut down to CDR3 DNA, 39 bases in frame from base 1. CDR1 and CDR2 are read off the germline V gene as MNHEY and SVGAGI. The junction carries 8 bases between V and J, which are trimmed by 6 bases and 3 bases respectively.